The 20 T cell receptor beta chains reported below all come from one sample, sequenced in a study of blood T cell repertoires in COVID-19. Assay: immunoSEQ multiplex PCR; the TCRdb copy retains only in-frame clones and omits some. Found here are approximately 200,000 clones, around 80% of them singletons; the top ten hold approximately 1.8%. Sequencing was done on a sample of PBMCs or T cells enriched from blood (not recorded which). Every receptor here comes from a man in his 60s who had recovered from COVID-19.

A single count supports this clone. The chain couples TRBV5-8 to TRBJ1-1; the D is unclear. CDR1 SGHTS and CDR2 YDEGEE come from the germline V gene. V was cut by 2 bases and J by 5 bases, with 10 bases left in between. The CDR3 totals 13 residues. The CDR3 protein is CASSFLAGTEAFF. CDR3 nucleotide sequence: TGTGCCAGCAGCTTCCTTGCGGGGACTGAAGCTTTCTTT.

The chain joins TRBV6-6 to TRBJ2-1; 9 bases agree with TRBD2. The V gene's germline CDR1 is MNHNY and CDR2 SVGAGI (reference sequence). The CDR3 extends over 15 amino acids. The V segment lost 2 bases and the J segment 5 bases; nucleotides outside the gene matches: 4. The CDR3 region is CASSYGAGGNNEQFF. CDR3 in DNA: TGTGCCAGCAGTTACGGAGCGGGGGGTAACAATGAGCAGTTCTTC.

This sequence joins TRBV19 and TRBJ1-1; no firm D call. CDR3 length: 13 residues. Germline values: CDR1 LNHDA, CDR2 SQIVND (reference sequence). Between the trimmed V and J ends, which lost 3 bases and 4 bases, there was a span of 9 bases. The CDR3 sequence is CASSISRVTEAFF. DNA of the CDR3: TGTGCCAGTAGTATCAGTCGTGTCACTGAAGCTTTCTTT. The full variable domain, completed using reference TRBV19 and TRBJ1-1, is DGGITQSPKYLFRKEGQNVTLSCEQNLNHDAMYWYRQDPGQGLRLIYYSQIVNDFQKGDIAEGYSVSREKKESFPLTVTSAQKNPTAFYLCASSISRVTEAFFGQGTRLTVV.

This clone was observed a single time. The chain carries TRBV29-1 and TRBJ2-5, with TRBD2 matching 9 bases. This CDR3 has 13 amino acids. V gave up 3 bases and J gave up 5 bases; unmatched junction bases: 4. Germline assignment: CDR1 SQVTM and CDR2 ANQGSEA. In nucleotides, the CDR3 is TGCAGCGTTGATAGCGGGGGTTTTGAGACCCAGTACTTC. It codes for CSVDSGGFETQYF.

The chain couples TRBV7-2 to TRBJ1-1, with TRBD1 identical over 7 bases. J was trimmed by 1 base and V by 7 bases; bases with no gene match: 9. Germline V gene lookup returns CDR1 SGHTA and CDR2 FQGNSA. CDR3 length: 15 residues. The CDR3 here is CASIFRQGWNTEAFF. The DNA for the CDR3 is TGTGCCAGCATCTTTAGACAGGGTTGGAACACTGAAGCTTTCTTT. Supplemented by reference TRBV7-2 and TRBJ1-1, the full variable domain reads GAGVSQSPSNKVTEKGKDVELRCDPISGHTALYWYRQSLGQGLEFLIYFQGNSAPDKSGLPSDRFSAERTGGSVSTLTIQRTQQEDSAVYLCASIFRQGWNTEAFFGQGTRLTVV.

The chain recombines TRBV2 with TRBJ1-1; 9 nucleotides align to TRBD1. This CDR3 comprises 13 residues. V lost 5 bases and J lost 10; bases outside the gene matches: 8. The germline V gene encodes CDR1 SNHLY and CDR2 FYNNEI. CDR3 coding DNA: TGTGCCAGCAGTCTAATTCCGGGACAGGGAGCTTTCTTT. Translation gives CASSLIPGQGAFF.

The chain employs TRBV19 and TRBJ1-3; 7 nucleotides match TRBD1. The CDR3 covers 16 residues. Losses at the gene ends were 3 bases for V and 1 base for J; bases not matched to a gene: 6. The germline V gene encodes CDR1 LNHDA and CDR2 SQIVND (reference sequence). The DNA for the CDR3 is TGTGCCAGTAGTATCGCAGGGGGGACTTCTGGAAACACCATATATTTT. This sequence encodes CASSIAGGTSGNTIYF. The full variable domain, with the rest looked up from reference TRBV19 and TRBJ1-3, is DGGITQSPKYLFRKEGQNVTLSCEQNLNHDAMYWYRQDPGQGLRLIYYSQIVNDFQKGDIAEGYSVSREKKESFPLTVTSAQKNPTAFYLCASSIAGGTSGNTIYFGEGSWLTVV.

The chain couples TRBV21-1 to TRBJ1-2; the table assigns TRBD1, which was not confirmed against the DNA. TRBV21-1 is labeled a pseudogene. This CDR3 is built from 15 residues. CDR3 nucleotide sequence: TGTGCCAGCAGCAAAGAACCGACAGAGCCCTATGGCTACACCTTC. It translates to CASSKEPTEPYGYTF.

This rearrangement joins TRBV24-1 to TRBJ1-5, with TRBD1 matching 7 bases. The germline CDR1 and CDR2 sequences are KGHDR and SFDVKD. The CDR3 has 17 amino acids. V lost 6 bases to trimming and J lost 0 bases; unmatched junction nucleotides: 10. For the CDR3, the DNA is TGTGCCACCAGTCCGGGACAGCTCTATTATAGCAATCAGCCCCAGCATTTT. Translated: CATSPGQLYYSNQPQHF.

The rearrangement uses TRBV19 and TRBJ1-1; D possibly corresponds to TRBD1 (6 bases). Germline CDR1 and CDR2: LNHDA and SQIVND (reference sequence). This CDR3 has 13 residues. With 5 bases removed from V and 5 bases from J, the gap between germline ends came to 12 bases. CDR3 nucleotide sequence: TGTGCCAGTAGTGCACAGGGCGGGACTGAAGCTTTCTTT. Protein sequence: CASSAQGGTEAFF.

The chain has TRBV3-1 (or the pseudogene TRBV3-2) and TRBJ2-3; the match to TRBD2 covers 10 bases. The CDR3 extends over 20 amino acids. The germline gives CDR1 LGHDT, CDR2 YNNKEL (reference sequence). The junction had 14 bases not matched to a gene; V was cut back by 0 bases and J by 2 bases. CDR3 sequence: CASSQDQMGSGGPYTDTQYF. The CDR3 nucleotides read TGTGCCAGCAGCCAAGATCAGATGGGTAGCGGGGGGCCGTACACAGATACGCAGTATTTT.

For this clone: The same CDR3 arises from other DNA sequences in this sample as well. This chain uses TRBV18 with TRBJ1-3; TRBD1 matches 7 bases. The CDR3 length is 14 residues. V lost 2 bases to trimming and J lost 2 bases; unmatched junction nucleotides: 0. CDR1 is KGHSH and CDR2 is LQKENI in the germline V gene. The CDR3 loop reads CASSPGTAGNTIYF. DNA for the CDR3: TGTGCCAGCTCACCAGGGACAGCTGGAAACACCATATATTTT.

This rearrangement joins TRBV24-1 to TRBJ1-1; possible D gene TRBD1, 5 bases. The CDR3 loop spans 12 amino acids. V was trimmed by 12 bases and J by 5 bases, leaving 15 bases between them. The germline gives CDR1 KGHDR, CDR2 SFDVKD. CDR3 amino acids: CASGTAGTEAFF. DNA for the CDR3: TGTGCCTCAGGGACGGCGGGAACTGAAGCTTTCTTT.

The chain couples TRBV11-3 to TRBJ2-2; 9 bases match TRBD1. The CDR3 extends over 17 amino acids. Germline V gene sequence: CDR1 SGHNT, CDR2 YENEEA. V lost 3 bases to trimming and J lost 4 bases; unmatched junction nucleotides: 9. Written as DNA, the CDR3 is TGTGCCAGCAGCTTGAAAGTTAACAGGGGGCTCACCGGGGAGCTGTTTTTT. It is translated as CASSLKVNRGLTGELFF.

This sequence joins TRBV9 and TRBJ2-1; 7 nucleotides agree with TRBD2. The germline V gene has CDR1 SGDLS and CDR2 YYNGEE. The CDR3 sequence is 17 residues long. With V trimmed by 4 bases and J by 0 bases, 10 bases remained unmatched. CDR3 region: CASSPDWGGISYNEQFF. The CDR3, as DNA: TGTGCCAGCAGCCCTGACTGGGGGGGAATCTCCTACAATGAGCAGTTCTTC.

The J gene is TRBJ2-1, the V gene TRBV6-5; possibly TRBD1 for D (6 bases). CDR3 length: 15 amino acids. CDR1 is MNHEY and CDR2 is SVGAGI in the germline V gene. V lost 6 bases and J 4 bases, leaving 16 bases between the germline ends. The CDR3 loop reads CASRRTGIGYNEQFF. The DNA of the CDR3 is TGTGCCAGCAGGCGTACAGGGATTGGGTACAATGAGCAGTTCTTC.

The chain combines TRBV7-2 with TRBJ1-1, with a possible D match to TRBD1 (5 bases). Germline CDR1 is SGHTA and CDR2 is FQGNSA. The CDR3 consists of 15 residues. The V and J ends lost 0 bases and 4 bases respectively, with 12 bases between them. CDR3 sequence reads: CASSLAAGLGTEAFF. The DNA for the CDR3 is TGTGCCAGCAGCTTAGCGGCAGGGCTTGGCACTGAAGCTTTCTTT.

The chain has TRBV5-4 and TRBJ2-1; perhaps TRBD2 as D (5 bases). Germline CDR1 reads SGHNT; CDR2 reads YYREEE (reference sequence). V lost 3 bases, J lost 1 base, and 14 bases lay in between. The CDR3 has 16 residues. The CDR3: CASSSPLGGSYNEQFF. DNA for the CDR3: TGTGCCAGCAGCTCCCCACTCGGCGGGTCCTACAATGAGCAGTTCTTC.

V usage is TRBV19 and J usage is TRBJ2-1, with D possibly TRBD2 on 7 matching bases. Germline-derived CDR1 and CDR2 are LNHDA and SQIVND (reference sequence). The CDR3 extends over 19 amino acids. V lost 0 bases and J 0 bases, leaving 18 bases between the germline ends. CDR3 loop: CASSIDLGGGYYSYNEQFF. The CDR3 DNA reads TGTGCCAGTAGTATAGATCTTGGCGGGGGCTACTACTCCTACAATGAGCAGTTCTTC.

The CDR3 spells CAISELGSSGNTIYF. The CDR3 region has the DNA TGTGCCATCAGTGAGCTTGGCAGCTCTGGAAACACCATATATTTT. The V and J genes are TRBV10-3 and TRBJ1-3; D is unresolved. V lost 2 bases and J lost 0, with 8 bases in between. Germline values: CDR1 ENHRY, CDR2 SYGVKD. The CDR3 extends over 15 amino acids.